In its sample, the clone carrying this T cell receptor beta chain was seen a few times. The data were produced by immunoSEQ multiplex PCR, yet TCRdb's version contains in-frame clones alone and is incomplete. The data hold some 130,000 clones, with roughly four fifths observed a single time. The source of the sample is a study of radiation and T cells in renal cell carcinoma. Stated time point: blood 2 weeks post-SBRT. Treatment: 15 Gy SBRT to primary tumor, nephrectomy 4 weeks later. Trimming left V 5 bases short and J 8 bases short, with 15 bases between. The CDR3 is 13 amino acids. CDR1 and CDR2 from the germline V gene are GTSNPN and SVGIG (reference sequence).

The sequence derives from a woman aged 60-70 years with renal cell carcinoma. Sequencing used blood, obtained from a patient whose treatment included radiotherapy and nephrectomy. The chain combines TRBV30 with TRBJ1-4, with unresolved D. The CDR3 DNA sequence: TGTGCCTGGCGGACGCCAGCAAGCGAAAAACTGTTTTTT. Its protein is CAWRTPASEKLFF.